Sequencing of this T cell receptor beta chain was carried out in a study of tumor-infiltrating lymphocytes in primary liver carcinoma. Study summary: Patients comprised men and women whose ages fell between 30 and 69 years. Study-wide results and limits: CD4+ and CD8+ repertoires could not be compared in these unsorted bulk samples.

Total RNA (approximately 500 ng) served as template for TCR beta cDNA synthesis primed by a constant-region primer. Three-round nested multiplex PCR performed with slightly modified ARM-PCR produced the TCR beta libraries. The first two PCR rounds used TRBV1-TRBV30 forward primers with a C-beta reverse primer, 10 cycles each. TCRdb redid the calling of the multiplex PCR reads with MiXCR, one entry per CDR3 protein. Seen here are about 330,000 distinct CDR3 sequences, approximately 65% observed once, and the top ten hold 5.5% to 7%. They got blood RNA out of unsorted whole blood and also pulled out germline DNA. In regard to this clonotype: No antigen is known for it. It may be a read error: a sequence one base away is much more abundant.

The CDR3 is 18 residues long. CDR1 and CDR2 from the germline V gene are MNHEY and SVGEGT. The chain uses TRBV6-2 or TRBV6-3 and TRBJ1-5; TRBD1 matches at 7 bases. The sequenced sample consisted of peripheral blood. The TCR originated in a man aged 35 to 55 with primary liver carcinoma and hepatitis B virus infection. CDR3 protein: CATSYSNRGGLSNQPQHF. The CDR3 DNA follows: TGTGCCACCAGTTACTCCAACAGGGGCGGCCTGAGCAATCAGCCCCAGCATTTT.